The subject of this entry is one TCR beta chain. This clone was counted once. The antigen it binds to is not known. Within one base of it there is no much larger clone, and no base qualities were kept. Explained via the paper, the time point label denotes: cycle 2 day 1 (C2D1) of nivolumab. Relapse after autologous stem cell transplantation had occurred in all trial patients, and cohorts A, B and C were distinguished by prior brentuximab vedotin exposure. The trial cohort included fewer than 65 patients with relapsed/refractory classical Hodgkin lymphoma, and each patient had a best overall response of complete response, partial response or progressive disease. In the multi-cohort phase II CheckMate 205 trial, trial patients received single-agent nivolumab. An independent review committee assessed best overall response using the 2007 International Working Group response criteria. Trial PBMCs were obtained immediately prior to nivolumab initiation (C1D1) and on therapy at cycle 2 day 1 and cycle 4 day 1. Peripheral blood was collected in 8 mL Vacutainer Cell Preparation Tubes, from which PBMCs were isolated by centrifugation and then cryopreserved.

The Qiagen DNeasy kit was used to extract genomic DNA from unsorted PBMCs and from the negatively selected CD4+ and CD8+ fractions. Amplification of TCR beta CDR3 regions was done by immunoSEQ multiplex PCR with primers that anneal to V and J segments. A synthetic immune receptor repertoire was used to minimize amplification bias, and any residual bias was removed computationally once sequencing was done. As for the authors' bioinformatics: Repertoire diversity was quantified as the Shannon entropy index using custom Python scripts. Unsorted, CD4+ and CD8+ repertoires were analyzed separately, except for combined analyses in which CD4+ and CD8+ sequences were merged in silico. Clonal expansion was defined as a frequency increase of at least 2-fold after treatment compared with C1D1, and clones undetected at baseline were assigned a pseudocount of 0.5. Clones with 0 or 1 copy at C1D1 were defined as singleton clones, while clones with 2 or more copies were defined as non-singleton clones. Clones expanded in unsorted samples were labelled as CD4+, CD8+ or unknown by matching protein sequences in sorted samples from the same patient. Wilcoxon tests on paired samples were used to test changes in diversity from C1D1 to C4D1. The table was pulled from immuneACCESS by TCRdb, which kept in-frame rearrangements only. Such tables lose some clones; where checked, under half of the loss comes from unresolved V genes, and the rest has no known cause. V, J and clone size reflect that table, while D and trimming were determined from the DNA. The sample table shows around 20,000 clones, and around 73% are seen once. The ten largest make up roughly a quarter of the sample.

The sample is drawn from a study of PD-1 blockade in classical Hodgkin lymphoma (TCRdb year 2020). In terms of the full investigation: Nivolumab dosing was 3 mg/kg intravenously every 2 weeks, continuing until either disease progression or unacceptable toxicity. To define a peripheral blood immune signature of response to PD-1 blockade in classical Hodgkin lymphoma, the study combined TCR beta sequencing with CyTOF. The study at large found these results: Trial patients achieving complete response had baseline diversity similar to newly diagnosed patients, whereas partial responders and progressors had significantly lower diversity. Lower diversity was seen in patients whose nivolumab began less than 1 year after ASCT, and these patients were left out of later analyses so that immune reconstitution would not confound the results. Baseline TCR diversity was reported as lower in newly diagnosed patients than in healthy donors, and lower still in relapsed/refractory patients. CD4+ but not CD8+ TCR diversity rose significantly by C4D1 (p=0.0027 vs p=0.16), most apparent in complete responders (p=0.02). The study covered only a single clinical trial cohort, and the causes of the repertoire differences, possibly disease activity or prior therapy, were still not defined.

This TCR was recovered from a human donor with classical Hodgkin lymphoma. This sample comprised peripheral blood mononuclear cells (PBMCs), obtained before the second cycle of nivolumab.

The DNA is TGTGCCAGCTCGTACAGGAAGGGCGACACAGATACGCAGTATTTT. Translated, it reads CASSYRKGDTDTQYF. The chain links TRBV18 with TRBJ2-3; tentative D gene TRBD1, with 5 bases matching. V was cut back by 6 bases and J by 2 bases, leaving a gap of 15 bases between them. CDR1 and CDR2 are read off the germline V gene as KGHSH and LQKENI. The CDR3 covers 15 residues, taking in both the cysteine and the phenylalanine. Only the CDR3 region is kept as DNA, spanning 45 bases read in frame from base 1.